This T cell receptor beta chain was sequenced for a study of glioma-infiltrating T cells after dendritic cell vaccination. About the study: At biweekly intervals, patients got three intradermal dendritic cell vaccine injections.

TCRB CDR3 was amplified from 2 ug genomic DNA or less. Assay: immunoSEQ multiplex PCR; the TCRdb copy retains only in-frame clones and omits some. The sample records 95,000 to 110,000 clones, more than 80% being singletons. All glioblastoma patients lacked an isocitrate dehydrogenase mutation. The sequence was obtained from a human donor with glioblastoma. The sequenced sample was blood, obtained before dendritic cell vaccination.

The CDR3 spells CASSHPERTGWSDYGYTF. CDR3 sequence (DNA): TGCGCCAGCAGCCATCCCGAGAGGACAGGGTGGAGTGACTATGGCTACACCTTC. The rearrangement links TRBV4-1 to TRBJ1-2, with 8 bases lining up with TRBD1. Trimming cost V 3 bases and J 3 bases; bases outside gene matches: 15. The CDR3 is made up of 18 amino acids. CDR1 and CDR2 from the germline V gene are MGHRA and YSYEKL.